Listed below are T cell receptor beta chains from one sample, sequenced in a study of control samples from healthy donors and cancer patients. Clones were sequenced by immunoSEQ multiplex PCR, and TCRdb holds only the in-frame ones, with some missing. The repertoire includes under 150,000 clones, 85% to 95% of them detected once, and roughly 2.5% sits in the top ten. The material sequenced was blood. These receptors came from a man aged 30 to 45 in good health. CDR3s include the opening cysteine and the closing phenylalanine or tryptophan. The order of the fields is CDR3 protein, CDR3 DNA, clone size, D gene, V gene, J gene. A D gene is named only where the DNA matches it firmly. Only some rows state a clone size, as once, few, many or a class for expanded clones.

CDR3aa: CATSGTSANEQFF
CDR3nt: TGTGCCACCTCCGGGACTAGCGCCAATGAGCAGTTCTTC
abundance: -
d_gene: TRBD2
v_gene: TRBV15
j_gene: TRBJ2-1

CDR3aa: CSVGVGSSGNTIYF
CDR3nt: TGCAGCGTTGGGGTGGGGAGCTCTGGAAACACCATATATTTT
abundance: -
d_gene: -
v_gene: TRBV29-1
j_gene: TRBJ1-3

CDR3aa: CARSLAGGGNQPQHF
CDR3nt: TGCGCCCGCAGCTTGGCCGGGGGGGGCAATCAGCCCCAGCATTTT
abundance: -
d_gene: -
v_gene: TRBV5-1
j_gene: TRBJ1-5

CDR3aa: CASSAGTEFNSPLHF
CDR3nt: TGTGCCAGCAGTGCCGGGACAGAGTTTAATTCACCCCTCCACTTT
abundance: -
d_gene: TRBD1
v_gene: TRBV6-4
j_gene: TRBJ1-6

CDR3aa: CASSQDSQGLGGYTF
CDR3nt: TGTGCCAGCAGCCAAGATTCTCAGGGTCTGGGTGGCTACACCTTC
abundance: -
d_gene: -
v_gene: TRBV3-1/TRBV3-2
j_gene: TRBJ1-2

CDR3aa: CASRIQGLVDTQYF
CDR3nt: TGTGCCAGCAGGATACAGGGGTTAGTAGATACGCAGTATTTT
abundance: -
d_gene: TRBD1
v_gene: TRBV2
j_gene: TRBJ2-3

CDR3aa: CASSEVGRPVNTEAFF
CDR3nt: TGTGCCAGCAGTGAAGTAGGGAGGCCGGTGAACACTGAAGCTTTCTTT
abundance: -
d_gene: -
v_gene: TRBV6-1
j_gene: TRBJ1-1

CDR3aa: CASSPTGGGRNEKLFF
CDR3nt: TGTGCCAGTAGCCCTACAGGGGGCGGGCGGAATGAAAAACTGTTTTTT
abundance: -
d_gene: TRBD1
v_gene: TRBV19
j_gene: TRBJ1-4

CDR3aa: CATSDPTSGGIRGNEQFF
CDR3nt: TGTGCCACCAGTGACCCTACTAGCGGGGGCATCAGAGGCAATGAGCAGTTCTTC
abundance: -
d_gene: TRBD2
v_gene: TRBV24-1
j_gene: TRBJ2-1

CDR3aa: CASSLDTPGGGNEKLFF
CDR3nt: TGCGCCAGCAGCTTGGATACGCCGGGCGGAGGTAATGAAAAACTGTTTTTT
abundance: -
d_gene: -
v_gene: TRBV5-1
j_gene: TRBJ1-4

CDR3aa: CASNSGGQETQYF
CDR3nt: TGTGCCAGCAACTCTGGGGGCCAAGAGACCCAGTACTTC
abundance: -
d_gene: -
v_gene: TRBV5-6
j_gene: TRBJ2-5

CDR3aa: CASSLGGTDNTGELFF
CDR3nt: TGCGCCAGCAGCTTGGGGGGGACAGACAACACCGGGGAGCTGTTTTTT
abundance: -
d_gene: TRBD1
v_gene: TRBV5-1
j_gene: TRBJ2-2

CDR3aa: CASSTGQEGTEAFF
CDR3nt: TGCGCCAGCAGCACAGGACAGGAAGGGACTGAAGCTTTCTTT
abundance: -
d_gene: TRBD1
v_gene: TRBV5-1
j_gene: TRBJ1-1

CDR3aa: CASSPGTFQPQHF
CDR3nt: TGTGCCAGCAGCCCCGGGACGTTTCAGCCCCAGCATTTT
abundance: -
d_gene: -
v_gene: TRBV5-6
j_gene: TRBJ1-5

CDR3aa: CASSEGLRDEQYF
CDR3nt: TGTGCCAGCAGTGAAGGGCTCAGGGACGAGCAGTACTTC
abundance: -
d_gene: -
v_gene: TRBV2
j_gene: TRBJ2-7

CDR3aa: CASSPGHNQPQHF
CDR3nt: TGTGCCAGCTCACCAGGGCACAATCAGCCCCAGCATTTT
abundance: -
d_gene: -
v_gene: TRBV18
j_gene: TRBJ1-5

CDR3aa: CASRASRVGELFF
CDR3nt: TGTGCCAGCAGGGCCAGCAGGGTCGGGGAGCTGTTTTTT
abundance: -
d_gene: -
v_gene: TRBV5-4
j_gene: TRBJ2-2

CDR3aa: CASSVSGALNTEAFF
CDR3nt: TGTGCCAGCAGCGTATCAGGGGCCCTGAACACTGAAGCTTTCTTT
abundance: -
d_gene: -
v_gene: TRBV9
j_gene: TRBJ1-1

CDR3aa: CAGSEGLQNTEAFF
CDR3nt: TGTGCCGGCAGTGAAGGACTGCAGAACACTGAAGCTTTCTTT
abundance: -
d_gene: -
v_gene: TRBV6-1
j_gene: TRBJ1-1

CDR3aa: CASGRGDTNTGELFF
CDR3nt: TGTGCTAGTGGCCGCGGGGATACGAACACCGGGGAGCTGTTTTTT
abundance: -
d_gene: -
v_gene: TRBV12-5
j_gene: TRBJ2-2

CDR3aa: CASSVDRGNTIYF
CDR3nt: TGTGCCAGCAGCGTAGATAGGGGAAACACCATATATTTT
abundance: few
d_gene: -
v_gene: TRBV9
j_gene: TRBJ1-3

CDR3aa: CASKLPDRAEEKLFF
CDR3nt: TGTGCCAGCAAGCTACCCGACAGGGCTGAGGAAAAACTGTTTTTT
abundance: -
d_gene: TRBD1
v_gene: TRBV28
j_gene: TRBJ1-4

CDR3aa: CASILPRVRNTEAFF
CDR3nt: TGTGCCAGCATCCTCCCGAGGGTCCGAAACACTGAAGCTTTCTTT
abundance: -
d_gene: -
v_gene: TRBV2
j_gene: TRBJ1-1

CDR3aa: CASSFYGTVDTGELFF
CDR3nt: TGTGCCAGTAGTTTCTACGGGACAGTAGACACCGGGGAGCTGTTTTTT
abundance: -
d_gene: TRBD1
v_gene: TRBV19
j_gene: TRBJ2-2

CDR3aa: CASTRDVNQPQHF
CDR3nt: TGTGCCAGCACCAGGGACGTCAATCAGCCCCAGCATTTT
abundance: -
d_gene: -
v_gene: TRBV6-5
j_gene: TRBJ1-5

CDR3aa: CASSLGLRRGRGAYGYTF
CDR3nt: TGTGCCAGCAGCCTTGGGCTTAGACGGGGAAGGGGTGCGTACGGCTACACCTTC
abundance: -
d_gene: -
v_gene: TRBV3-1/TRBV3-2
j_gene: TRBJ1-2

CDR3aa: CASSFSDRAGSPLHF
CDR3nt: TGTGCCAGCAGTTTCTCGGACAGGGCTGGTTCACCCCTCCACTTT
abundance: -
d_gene: TRBD1
v_gene: TRBV28
j_gene: TRBJ1-6

CDR3aa: CAVRDSLSPLHF
CDR3nt: TGTGCCGTCCGGGACAGCCTTTCACCCCTCCACTTT
abundance: -
d_gene: TRBD1
v_gene: TRBV27
j_gene: TRBJ1-6

CDR3aa: CASSRGQGSGNTIYF
CDR3nt: TGTGCCAGCAGCCGGGGACAGGGCTCTGGAAACACCATATATTTT
abundance: -
d_gene: TRBD1
v_gene: TRBV3-1/TRBV3-2
j_gene: TRBJ1-3

CDR3aa: CASSVGQLNPPLHF
CDR3nt: TGTGCCAGCAGCGTAGGGCAGCTCAATCCACCCCTCCACTTT
abundance: -
d_gene: -
v_gene: TRBV9
j_gene: TRBJ1-6

CDR3aa: CASGLPPRYSNTEAFF
CDR3nt: TGTGCTAGTGGTTTGCCCCCCCGGTACTCGAACACTGAAGCTTTCTTT
abundance: once
d_gene: -
v_gene: TRBV12-5
j_gene: TRBJ1-1

CDR3aa: CASNLRAGGTNTGELFF
CDR3nt: TGTGCCAGCAATCTCAGAGCGGGGGGGACGAACACCGGGGAGCTGTTTTTT
abundance: -
d_gene: TRBD2
v_gene: TRBV2
j_gene: TRBJ2-2

CDR3aa: CASSRFPGRQETQYF
CDR3nt: TGTGCCAGCTCGAGATTTCCGGGCCGCCAAGAGACCCAGTACTTC
abundance: -
d_gene: -
v_gene: TRBV18
j_gene: TRBJ2-5

CDR3aa: CASSYSDEPRTFF
CDR3nt: TGTGCCAGCAGTTACTCGGACGAACCGAGAACTTTCTTT
abundance: -
d_gene: -
v_gene: TRBV6-6
j_gene: TRBJ1-1

CDR3aa: CASSGTGSNTGELFF
CDR3nt: TGCGCCAGCAGCGGAACAGGTTCGAACACCGGGGAGCTGTTTTTT
abundance: -
d_gene: -
v_gene: TRBV5-1
j_gene: TRBJ2-2

CDR3aa: CASDLTGHYGYTF
CDR3nt: TGTGCCAGCGACTTGACAGGGCACTATGGCTACACCTTC
abundance: -
d_gene: TRBD1
v_gene: TRBV2
j_gene: TRBJ1-2

CDR3aa: CASSRQIRGDTQYF
CDR3nt: TGTGCCAGCAGTCGACAGATTAGGGGGGATACGCAGTATTTT
abundance: -
d_gene: -
v_gene: TRBV28
j_gene: TRBJ2-3

CDR3aa: CSVESDRARFSYF
CDR3nt: TGCAGCGTGGAATCGGACAGGGCGCGCTTTTCGTACTTC
abundance: once
d_gene: TRBD1
v_gene: TRBV29-1
j_gene: TRBJ2-5

CDR3aa: CASSVGSNQNEQFF
CDR3nt: TGTGCCAGCAGCGTAGGGTCCAATCAAAATGAGCAGTTCTTC
abundance: -
d_gene: -
v_gene: TRBV9
j_gene: TRBJ2-1

CDR3aa: CASSSRDRVYHTF
CDR3nt: TGTGCCAGTAGTAGCCGGGACAGGGTTTATCACACCTTC
abundance: -
d_gene: TRBD1
v_gene: TRBV19
j_gene: TRBJ1-2

CDR3aa: CASSLDGVKNIQYF
CDR3nt: TGTGCCAGCAGCTTAGATGGGGTGAAAAACATTCAGTACTTC
abundance: -
d_gene: -
v_gene: TRBV7-2
j_gene: TRBJ2-4

CDR3aa: CAIGGTGDNSPLHF
CDR3nt: TGTGCCATTGGGGGGACAGGGGATAATTCACCCCTCCACTTT
abundance: -
d_gene: TRBD1
v_gene: TRBV10-3
j_gene: TRBJ1-6

CDR3aa: CASSLVGGAASDTQYF
CDR3nt: TGCGCCAGCAGCTTGGTTGGAGGGGCTGCCTCAGATACGCAGTATTTT
abundance: -
d_gene: -
v_gene: TRBV5-1
j_gene: TRBJ2-3

CDR3aa: CASSTTLGTDTQYF
CDR3nt: TGTGCCAGCAGTACCACTTTGGGCACAGATACGCAGTATTTT
abundance: -
d_gene: -
v_gene: TRBV6-6
j_gene: TRBJ2-3

CDR3aa: CAWNRASTDTQYF
CDR3nt: TGTGCCTGGAACCGGGCTAGCACAGATACGCAGTATTTT
abundance: once
d_gene: -
v_gene: TRBV30
j_gene: TRBJ2-3

CDR3aa: CASSPDRMRGNTIYF
CDR3nt: TGTGCCAGCAGCCCAGACAGGATGCGTGGAAACACCATATATTTT
abundance: -
d_gene: -
v_gene: TRBV6-2/TRBV6-3
j_gene: TRBJ1-3

CDR3aa: CASRDRGLETQYF
CDR3nt: TGTGCCAGTAGGGACAGGGGGCTTGAGACCCAGTACTTC
abundance: once
d_gene: TRBD1
v_gene: TRBV19
j_gene: TRBJ2-5

CDR3aa: CASSLSAAQETQYF
CDR3nt: TGTGCCAGCAGCTTATCCGCAGCGCAAGAGACCCAGTACTTC
abundance: -
d_gene: -
v_gene: TRBV7-9
j_gene: TRBJ2-5

CDR3aa: CASSFLLQEKLFF
CDR3nt: TGTGCCAGCAGCTTCTTACTACAAGAAAAACTGTTTTTT
abundance: -
d_gene: -
v_gene: TRBV7-9
j_gene: TRBJ1-4

CDR3aa: CSVEGGGGGTDTQYF
CDR3nt: TGCAGCGTTGAAGGGGGTGGCGGGGGCACAGATACGCAGTATTTT
abundance: once
d_gene: -
v_gene: TRBV29-1
j_gene: TRBJ2-3

CDR3aa: CASSQVAGGKNGELFF
CDR3nt: TGTGCCAGCAGCCAAGTAGCGGGGGGGAAGAACGGGGAGCTGTTTTTT
abundance: once
d_gene: TRBD2
v_gene: TRBV3-1/TRBV3-2
j_gene: TRBJ2-2

CDR3aa: CAWKGLVFGYTF
CDR3nt: TGTGCCTGGAAGGGATTGGTGTTTGGCTACACCTTC
abundance: -
d_gene: -
v_gene: TRBV30
j_gene: TRBJ1-2

CDR3aa: CASSPLVGTEKLFF
CDR3nt: TGTGCCAGCAGTCCCCTGGTCGGGACCGAAAAACTGTTTTTT
abundance: once
d_gene: -
v_gene: TRBV27
j_gene: TRBJ1-4